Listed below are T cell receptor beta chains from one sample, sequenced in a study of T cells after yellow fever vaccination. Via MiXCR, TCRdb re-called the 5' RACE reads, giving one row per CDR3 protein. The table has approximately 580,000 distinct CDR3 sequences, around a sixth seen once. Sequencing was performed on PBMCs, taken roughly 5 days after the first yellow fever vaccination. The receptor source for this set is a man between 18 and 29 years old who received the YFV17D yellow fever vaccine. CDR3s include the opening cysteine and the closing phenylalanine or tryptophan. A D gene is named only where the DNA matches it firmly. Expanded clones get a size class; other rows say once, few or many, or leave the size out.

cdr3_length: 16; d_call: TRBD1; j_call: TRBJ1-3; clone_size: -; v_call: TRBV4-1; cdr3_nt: TGCGCCAGCAGCCAAGAGGAACAGGGGACTGGAAACACCATATATTTT; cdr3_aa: CASSQEEQGTGNTIYF
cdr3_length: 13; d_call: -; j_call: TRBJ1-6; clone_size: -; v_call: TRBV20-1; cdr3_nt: TGCAGTGCTAGAATCGCCCATAATTCACCCCTCCACTTT; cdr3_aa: CSARIAHNSPLHF
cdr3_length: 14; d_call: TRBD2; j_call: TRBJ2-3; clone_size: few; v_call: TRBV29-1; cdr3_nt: TGCAGCGTTGACAAGCGGGGGGGGCACGATACGCAGTATTTT; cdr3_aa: CSVDKRGGHDTQYF
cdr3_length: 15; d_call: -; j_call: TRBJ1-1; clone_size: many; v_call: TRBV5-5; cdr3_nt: TGTGCCAGCAGCCCGGTGGGGGTAGGGAACACTGAAGCTTTCTTT; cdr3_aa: CASSPVGVGNTEAFF
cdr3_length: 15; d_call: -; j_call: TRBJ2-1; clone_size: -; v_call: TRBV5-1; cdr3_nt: TGCGCCAGCAGCTTGCCCGGCGCCCTGAGCGATGAGCAGTTCTTC; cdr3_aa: CASSLPGALSDEQFF
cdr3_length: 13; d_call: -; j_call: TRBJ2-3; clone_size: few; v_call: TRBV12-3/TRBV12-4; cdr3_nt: TGTGCCAGCAGTACAACAGCCAGAGATACGCAGTATTTT; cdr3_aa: CASSTTARDTQYF
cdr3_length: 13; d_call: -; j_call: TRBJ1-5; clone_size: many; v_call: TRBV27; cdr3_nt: TGTGCCAGCAGTTTATCCTGGAATGTGCCCCAGCATTTT; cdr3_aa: CASSLSWNVPQHF
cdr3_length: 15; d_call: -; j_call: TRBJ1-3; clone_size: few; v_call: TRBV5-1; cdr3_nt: TGCGCCAGCAGCTGGACAGCGGACTCTGGAAACACCATATATTTT; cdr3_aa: CASSWTADSGNTIYF
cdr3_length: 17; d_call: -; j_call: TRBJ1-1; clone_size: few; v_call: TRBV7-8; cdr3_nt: TGTGCCAGCAGTATCAGGACGGGACGGTTCATGAACACTGAAGCTTTCTTT; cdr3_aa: CASSIRTGRFMNTEAFF
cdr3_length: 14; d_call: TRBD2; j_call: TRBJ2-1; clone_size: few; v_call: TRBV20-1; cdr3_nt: TGCAGTACAGACCGGGGGGGCCGATGGGGCGGGCAGTTCTTC; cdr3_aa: CSTDRGGRWGGQFF
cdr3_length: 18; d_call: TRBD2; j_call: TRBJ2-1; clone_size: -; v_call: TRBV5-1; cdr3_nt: TGCGCCAGCAGCTTGACAGCGGGGGGAATAAGCTCCTACAATGAGCAGTTCTTC; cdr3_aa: CASSLTAGGISSYNEQFF
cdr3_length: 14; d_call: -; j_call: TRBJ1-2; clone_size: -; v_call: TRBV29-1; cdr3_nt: TGCAGCGTTGAATTGACGCCGGGGGACTATGGCTACACCTTC; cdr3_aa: CSVELTPGDYGYTF
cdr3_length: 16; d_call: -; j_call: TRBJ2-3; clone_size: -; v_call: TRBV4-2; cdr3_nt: TGTGCCAGCAGCCAAGTACAGGGTGGTGGAACAGATACGCAGTATTTT; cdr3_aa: CASSQVQGGGTDTQYF
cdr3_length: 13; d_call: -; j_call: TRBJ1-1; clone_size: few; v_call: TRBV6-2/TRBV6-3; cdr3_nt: TGTGCCAGCAGTCCGCCCGGGGACTTTGAAGCTTTCTTT; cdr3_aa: CASSPPGDFEAFF
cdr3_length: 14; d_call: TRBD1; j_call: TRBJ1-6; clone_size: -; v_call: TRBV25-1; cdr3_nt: TGTGCCAGCAGCCGCTTGCAGGGGGGTTCACCCCTCCACTTT; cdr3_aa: CASSRLQGGSPLHF
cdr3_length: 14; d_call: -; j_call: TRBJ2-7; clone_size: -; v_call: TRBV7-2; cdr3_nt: TGTGCCAGCAGCTTAGCGGGGTGGGGGTCGGGGCAGTACTTC; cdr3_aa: CASSLAGWGSGQYF
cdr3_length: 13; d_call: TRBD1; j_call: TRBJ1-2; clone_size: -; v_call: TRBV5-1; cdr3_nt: TGCGCCAGCGCCGGGACAGAGGGAGCAGGCTACACCTTC; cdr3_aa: CASAGTEGAGYTF
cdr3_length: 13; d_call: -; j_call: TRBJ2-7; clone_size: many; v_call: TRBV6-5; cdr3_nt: TGTGCCAGCAGTTACTCAGGTCGGGACGAGCAGTACTTC; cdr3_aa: CASSYSGRDEQYF
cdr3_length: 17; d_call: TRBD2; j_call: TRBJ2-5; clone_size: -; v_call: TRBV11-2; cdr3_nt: TGTGCCAGCCCCAAAGGAGTTAGCGGGGGGGCCTACGAGACCCAGTACTTC; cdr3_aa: CASPKGVSGGAYETQYF
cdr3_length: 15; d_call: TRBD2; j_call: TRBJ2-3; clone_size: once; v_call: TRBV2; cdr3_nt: TGTGCCAGCAGTGCCCCGGGAGCGGGGACAGATACGCAGTATTTT; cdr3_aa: CASSAPGAGTDTQYF
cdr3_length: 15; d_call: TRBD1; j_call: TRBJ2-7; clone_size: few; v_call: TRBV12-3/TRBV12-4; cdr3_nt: TGTGCCAGCAGTTCAACGGGACAGGGGTTCCACGAGCAGTACTTC; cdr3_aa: CASSSTGQGFHEQYF
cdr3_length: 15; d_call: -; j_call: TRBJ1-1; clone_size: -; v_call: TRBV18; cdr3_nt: TGTGCCAGCTCACCAGAAGGACGATTGGACACTGAAGCTTTCTTT; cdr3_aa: CASSPEGRLDTEAFF
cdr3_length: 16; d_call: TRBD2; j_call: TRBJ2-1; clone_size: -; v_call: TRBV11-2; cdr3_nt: TGTGCCAGCAGCTTAGTGGGCCTAGCGGGGAGCAATGATCAGTTCTTC; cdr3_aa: CASSLVGLAGSNDQFF
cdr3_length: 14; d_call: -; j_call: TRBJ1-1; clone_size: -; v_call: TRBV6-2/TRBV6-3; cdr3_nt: TGTGCCAGCAGTTACGTAGGACTGAGCACTGAAGCTTTCTTT; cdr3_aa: CASSYVGLSTEAFF
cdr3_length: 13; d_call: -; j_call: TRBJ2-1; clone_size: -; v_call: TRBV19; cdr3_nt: TGTGCCAGTAGGTGGGCGTCGGGCAATGAGCAGTTCTTC; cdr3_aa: CASRWASGNEQFF
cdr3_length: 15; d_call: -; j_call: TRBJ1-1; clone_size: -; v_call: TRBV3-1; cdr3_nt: TGTGCCAGCAGCCAAAGAACTTACATGAACACTGAAGCTTTCTTT; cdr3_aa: CASSQRTYMNTEAFF
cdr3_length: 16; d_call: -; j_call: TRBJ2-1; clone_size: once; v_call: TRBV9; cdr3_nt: TGTGCCAGCAGCGCATCCCTCCGGGACTCTAAAAATGAGCAGTTCTTC; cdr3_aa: CASSASLRDSKNEQFF
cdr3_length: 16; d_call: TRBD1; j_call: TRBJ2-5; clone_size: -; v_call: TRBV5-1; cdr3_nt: TGCGCCAGCAGCAGTACACAGGGGACCGATGAAGAGACCCAGTACTTC; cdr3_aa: CASSSTQGTDEETQYF
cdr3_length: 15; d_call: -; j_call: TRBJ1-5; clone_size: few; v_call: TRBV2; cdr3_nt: TGTGCCAGCAGTCCCGGGGGATATGGCAATCAGCCCCAGCATTTT; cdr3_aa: CASSPGGYGNQPQHF
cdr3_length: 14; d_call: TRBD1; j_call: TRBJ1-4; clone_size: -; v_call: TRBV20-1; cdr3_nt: TGCAGTGCTCGCAAAGGGGGCCCCAATGAAAAACTGTTTTTT; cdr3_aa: CSARKGGPNEKLFF
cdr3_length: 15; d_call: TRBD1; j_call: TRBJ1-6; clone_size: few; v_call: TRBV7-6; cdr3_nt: TGTGCCAGCAGCAAGGGGACAGGCCCCAATTCACCCCTCCACTTT; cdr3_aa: CASSKGTGPNSPLHF
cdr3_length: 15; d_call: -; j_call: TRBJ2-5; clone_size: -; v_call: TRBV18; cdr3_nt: TGTGCCAGCTCACCTCTTAATCGACCCCAAGAGACCCAGTACTTC; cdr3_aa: CASSPLNRPQETQYF
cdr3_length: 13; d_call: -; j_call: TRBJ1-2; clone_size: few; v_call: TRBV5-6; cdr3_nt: TGTGCCAGCAGCGTACGCAGCTACTCTGGCTACACCTTC; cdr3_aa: CASSVRSYSGYTF
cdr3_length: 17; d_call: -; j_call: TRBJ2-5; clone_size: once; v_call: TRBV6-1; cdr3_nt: TGTGCCAGCAGTCAGCTACGTCAGGGCGGCCAACAAGAGACCCAGTACTTC; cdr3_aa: CASSQLRQGGQQETQYF
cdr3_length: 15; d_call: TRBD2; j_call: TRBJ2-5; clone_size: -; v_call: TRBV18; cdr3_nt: TGTGCCAGCTCACAACTAGCGGGGCGCCCGGAGACCCAGTACTTC; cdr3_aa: CASSQLAGRPETQYF
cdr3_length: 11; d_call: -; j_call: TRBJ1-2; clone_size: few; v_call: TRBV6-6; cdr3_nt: TGTGCCAGCAGTTACCAGCAGGGCTACACCTTC; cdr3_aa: CASSYQQGYTF
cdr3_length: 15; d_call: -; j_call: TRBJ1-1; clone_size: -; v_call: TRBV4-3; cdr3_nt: TGCGCCAGCAGCCAGACAGGCAACATGAACACTGAAGCTTTCTTT; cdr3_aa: CASSQTGNMNTEAFF
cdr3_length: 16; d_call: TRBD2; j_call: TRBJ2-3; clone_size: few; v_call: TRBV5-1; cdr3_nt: TGCGCCAGCAGCTTGGGACTAGCGGAAAGCACAGATACGCAGTATTTT; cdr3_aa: CASSLGLAESTDTQYF